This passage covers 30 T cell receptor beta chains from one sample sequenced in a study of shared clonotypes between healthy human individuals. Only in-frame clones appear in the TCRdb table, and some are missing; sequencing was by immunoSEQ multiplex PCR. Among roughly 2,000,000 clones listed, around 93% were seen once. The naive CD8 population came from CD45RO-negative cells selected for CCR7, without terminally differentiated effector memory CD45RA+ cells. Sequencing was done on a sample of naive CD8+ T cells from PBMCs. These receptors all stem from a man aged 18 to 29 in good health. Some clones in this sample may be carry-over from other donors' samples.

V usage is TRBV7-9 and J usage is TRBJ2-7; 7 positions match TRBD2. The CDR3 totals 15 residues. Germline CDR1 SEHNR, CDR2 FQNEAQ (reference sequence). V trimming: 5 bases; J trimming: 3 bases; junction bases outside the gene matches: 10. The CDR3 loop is CASSDGLVPHYEQYF. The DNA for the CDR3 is TGTGCCAGCAGCGACGGACTAGTCCCCCACTACGAGCAGTACTTC.

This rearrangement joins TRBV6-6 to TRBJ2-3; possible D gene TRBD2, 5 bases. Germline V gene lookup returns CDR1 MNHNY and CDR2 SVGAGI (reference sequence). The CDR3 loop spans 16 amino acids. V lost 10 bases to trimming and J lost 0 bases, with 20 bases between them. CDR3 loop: CATYPLGGGSTDTQYF. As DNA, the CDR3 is TGTGCCACCTATCCCTTGGGTGGCGGGAGCACAGATACGCAGTATTTT.

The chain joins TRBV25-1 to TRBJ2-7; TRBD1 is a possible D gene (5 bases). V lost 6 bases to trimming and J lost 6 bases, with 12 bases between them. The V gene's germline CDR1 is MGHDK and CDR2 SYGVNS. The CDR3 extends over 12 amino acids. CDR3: CASRWGGSEQYF. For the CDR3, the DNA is TGTGCCAGCAGATGGGGCGGCTCCGAGCAGTACTTC.

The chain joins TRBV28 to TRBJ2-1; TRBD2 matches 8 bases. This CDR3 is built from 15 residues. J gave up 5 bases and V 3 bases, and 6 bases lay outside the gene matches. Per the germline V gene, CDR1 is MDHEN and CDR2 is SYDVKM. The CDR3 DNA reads TGTGCCAGCAGTTTCGGGGTAGCGGGGAACAATGAGCAGTTCTTC. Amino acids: CASSFGVAGNNEQFF.

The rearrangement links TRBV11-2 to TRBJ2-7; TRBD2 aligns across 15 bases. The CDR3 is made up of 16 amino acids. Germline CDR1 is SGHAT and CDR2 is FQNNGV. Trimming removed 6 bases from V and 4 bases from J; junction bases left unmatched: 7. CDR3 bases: TGTGCCAGCAGGTGGGGACTAGCGGGAGGAGAGTACGAGCAGTACTTC. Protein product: CASRWGLAGGEYEQYF. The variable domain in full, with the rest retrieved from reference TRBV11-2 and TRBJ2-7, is EAGVAQSPRYKIIEKRQSVAFWCNPISGHATLYWYQQILGQGPKLLIQFQNNGVVDDSQLPKDRFSAERLKGVDSTLKIQPAKLEDSAVYLCASRWGLAGGEYEQYFGPGTRLTVT.

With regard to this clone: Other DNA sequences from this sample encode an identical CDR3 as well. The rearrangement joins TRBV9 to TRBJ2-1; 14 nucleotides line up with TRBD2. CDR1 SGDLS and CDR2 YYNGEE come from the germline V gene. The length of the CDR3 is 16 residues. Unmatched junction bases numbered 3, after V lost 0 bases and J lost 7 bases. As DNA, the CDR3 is TGTGCCAGCAGCGTAGGGGGACTAGCGGGAGAGAATGAGCAGTTCTTC. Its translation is CASSVGGLAGENEQFF.

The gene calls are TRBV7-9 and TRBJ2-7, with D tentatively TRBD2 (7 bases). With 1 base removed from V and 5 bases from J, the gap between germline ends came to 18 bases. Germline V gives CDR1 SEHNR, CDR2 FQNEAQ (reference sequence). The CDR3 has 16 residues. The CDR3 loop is CASSLVRGEGRNEQYF. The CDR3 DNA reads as TGTGCCAGCAGCTTAGTTAGGGGGGAGGGCCGTAACGAGCAGTACTTC.

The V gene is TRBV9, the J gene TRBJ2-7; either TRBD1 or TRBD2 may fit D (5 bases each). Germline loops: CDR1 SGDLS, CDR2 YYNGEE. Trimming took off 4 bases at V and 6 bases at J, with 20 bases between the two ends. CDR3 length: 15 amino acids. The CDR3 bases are TGTGCCAGCAGCCTATCCGGGACCCGGAACTCCGAGCAGTACTTC. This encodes CASSLSGTRNSEQYF.

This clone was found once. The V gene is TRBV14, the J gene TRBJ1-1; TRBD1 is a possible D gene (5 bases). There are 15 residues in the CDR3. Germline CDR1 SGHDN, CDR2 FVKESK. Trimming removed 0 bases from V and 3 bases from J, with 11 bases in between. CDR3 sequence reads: CASSQDQGLYTEAFF. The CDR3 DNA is TGTGCCAGCAGCCAAGATCAGGGACTTTACACTGAAGCTTTCTTT.

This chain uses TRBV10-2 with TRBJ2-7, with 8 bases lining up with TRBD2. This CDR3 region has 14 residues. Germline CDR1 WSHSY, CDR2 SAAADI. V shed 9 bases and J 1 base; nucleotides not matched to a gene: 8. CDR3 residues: CASGERGFSYEQYF. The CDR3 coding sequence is TGCGCCAGTGGAGAGCGGGGGTTTTCCTACGAGCAGTACTTC.

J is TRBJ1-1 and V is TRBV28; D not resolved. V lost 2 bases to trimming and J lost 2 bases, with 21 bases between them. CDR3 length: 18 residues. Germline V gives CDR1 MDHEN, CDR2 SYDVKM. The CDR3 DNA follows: TGTGCCAGCAGTTTAGGGCTGGGTTTGGCAACCTTCAACACTGAAGCTTTCTTT. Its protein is CASSLGLGLATFNTEAFF.

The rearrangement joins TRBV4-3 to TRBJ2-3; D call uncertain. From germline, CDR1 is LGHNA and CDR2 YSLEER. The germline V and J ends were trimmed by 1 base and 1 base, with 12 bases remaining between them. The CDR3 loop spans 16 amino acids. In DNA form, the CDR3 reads TGCGCCAGCAGCCAAGGAACTCAGGCTGGCACAGATACGCAGTATTTT. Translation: CASSQGTQAGTDTQYF.

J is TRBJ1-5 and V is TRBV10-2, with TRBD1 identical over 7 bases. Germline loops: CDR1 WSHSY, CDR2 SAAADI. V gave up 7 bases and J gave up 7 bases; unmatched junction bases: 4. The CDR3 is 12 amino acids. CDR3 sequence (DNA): TGCGCCAGCACCCAGGGGGGGCAGCCCCAGCATTTT. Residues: CASTQGGQPQHF.

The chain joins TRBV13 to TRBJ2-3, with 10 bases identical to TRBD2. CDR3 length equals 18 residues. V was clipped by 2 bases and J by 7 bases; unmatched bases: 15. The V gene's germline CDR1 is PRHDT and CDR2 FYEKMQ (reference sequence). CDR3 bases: TGTGCCAGCAGCTTACCAACCTATAGCGGGAGGATCCTGAATACGCAGTATTTT. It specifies CASSLPTYSGRILNTQYF.

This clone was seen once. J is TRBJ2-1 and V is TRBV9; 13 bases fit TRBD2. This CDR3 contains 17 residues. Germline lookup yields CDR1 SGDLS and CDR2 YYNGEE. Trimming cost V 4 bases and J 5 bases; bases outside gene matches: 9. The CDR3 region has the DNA TGTGCCAGCAGCACACTAGCGGGAGGGGAGGTAAACAATGAGCAGTTCTTC. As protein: CASSTLAGGEVNNEQFF.

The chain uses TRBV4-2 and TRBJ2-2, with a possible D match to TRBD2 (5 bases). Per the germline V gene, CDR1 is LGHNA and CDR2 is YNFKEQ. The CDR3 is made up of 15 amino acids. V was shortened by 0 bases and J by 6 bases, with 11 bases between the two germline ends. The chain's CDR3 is CASSQDLRRAGELFF. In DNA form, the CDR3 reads TGTGCCAGCAGCCAAGATTTGAGGCGGGCCGGGGAGCTGTTTTTT.

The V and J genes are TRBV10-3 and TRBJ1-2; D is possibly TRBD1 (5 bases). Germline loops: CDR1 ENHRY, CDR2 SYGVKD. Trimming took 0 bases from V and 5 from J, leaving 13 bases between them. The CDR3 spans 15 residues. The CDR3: CAISESSFRTYGYTF. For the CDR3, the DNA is TGTGCCATCAGTGAGTCGAGTTTCAGGACATATGGCTACACCTTC.

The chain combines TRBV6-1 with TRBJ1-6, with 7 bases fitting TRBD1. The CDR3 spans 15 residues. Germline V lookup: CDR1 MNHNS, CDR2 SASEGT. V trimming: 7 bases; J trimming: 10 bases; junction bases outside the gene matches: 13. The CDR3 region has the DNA TGTGCCAGCATTTTTCGACAGGGACCAGGATCACCCCTCCACTTT. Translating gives CASIFRQGPGSPLHF.

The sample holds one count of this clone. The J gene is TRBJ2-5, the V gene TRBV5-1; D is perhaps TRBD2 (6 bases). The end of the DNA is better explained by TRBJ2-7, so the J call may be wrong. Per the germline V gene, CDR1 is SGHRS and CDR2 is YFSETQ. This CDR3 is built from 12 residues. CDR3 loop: CASSWAGNEQYF. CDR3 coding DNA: TGCGCCAGCAGCTGGGCGGGGAACGAGCAGTACTTC.

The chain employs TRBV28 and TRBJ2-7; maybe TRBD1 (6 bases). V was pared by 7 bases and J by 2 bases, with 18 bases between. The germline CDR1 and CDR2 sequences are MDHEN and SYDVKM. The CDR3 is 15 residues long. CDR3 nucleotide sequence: TGTGCCAGCACCACTTCATCCCAGGGGCCCTACGAGCAGTACTTC. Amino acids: CASTTSSQGPYEQYF.

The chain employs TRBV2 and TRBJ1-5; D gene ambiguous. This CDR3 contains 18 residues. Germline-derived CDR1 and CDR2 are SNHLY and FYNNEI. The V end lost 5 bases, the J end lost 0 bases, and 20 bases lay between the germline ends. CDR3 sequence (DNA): TGTGCCAGCAGTCATTCTATAAGCGAGAGCCTTAGCAATCAGCCCCAGCATTTT. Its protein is CASSHSISESLSNQPQHF.

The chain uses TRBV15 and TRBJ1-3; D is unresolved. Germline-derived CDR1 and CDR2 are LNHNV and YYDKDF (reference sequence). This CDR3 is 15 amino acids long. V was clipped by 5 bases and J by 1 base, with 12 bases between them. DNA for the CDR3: TGTGCCACCAGCGAGGACCGAGAATCTGGAAACACCATATATTTT. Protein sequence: CATSEDRESGNTIYF.

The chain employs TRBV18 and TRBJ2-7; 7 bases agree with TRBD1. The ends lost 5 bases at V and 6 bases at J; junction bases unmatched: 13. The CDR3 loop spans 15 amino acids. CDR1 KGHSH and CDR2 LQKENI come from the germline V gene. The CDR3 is CASSNQEGAGGEQYF. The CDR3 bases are TGTGCCAGCTCAAACCAAGAGGGGGCAGGCGGCGAGCAGTACTTC.

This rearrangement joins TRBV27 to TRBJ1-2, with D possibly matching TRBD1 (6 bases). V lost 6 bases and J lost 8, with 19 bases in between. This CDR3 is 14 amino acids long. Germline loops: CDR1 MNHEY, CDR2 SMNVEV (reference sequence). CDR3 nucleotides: TGTGCCAGCAGACTGACAGGAGAGGGTATCGGCTACACCTTC. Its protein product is CASRLTGEGIGYTF.

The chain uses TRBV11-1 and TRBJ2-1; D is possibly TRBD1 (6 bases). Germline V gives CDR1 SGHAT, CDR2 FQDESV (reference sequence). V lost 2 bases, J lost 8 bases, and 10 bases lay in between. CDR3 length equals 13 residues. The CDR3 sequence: CASSLIPGDEQFF. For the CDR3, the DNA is TGTGCCAGCAGCTTAATACCAGGGGATGAGCAGTTCTTC. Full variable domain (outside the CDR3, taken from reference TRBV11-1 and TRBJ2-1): EAEVAQSPRYKITEKSQAVAFWCDPISGHATLYWYRQILGQGPELLVQFQDESVVDDSQLPKDRFSAERLKGVDSTLKIQPAELGDSAMYLCASSLIPGDEQFFGPGTRLTVL.

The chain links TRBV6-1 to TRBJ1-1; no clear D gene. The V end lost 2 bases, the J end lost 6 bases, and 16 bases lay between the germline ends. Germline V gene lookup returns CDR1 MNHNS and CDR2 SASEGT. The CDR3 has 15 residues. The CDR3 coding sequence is TGTGCCAGCAGTGAAAAGGTGGTCGGGTTCGCTGAAGCTTTCTTT. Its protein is CASSEKVVGFAEAFF.

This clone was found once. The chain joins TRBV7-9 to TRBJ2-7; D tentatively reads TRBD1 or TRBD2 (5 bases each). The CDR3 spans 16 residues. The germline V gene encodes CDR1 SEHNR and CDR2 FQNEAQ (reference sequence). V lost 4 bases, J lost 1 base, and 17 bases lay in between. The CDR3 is CASSSPYRDGSYEQYF. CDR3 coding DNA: TGTGCCAGCAGCTCCCCTTACCGGGACGGATCCTACGAGCAGTACTTC.

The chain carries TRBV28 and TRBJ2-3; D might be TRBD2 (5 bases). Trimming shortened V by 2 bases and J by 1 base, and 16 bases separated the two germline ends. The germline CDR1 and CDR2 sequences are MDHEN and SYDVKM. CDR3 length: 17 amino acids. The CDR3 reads CASSLVFAGERTDTQYF. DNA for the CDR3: TGTGCCAGCAGTTTAGTTTTTGCGGGTGAACGCACAGATACGCAGTATTTT. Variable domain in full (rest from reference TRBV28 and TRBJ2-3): DVKVTQSSRYLVKRTGEKVFLECVQDMDHENMFWYRQDPGLGLRLIYFSYDVKMKEKGDIPEGYSVSREKKERFSLILESASTNQTSMYLCASSLVFAGERTDTQYFGPGTRLTVL.

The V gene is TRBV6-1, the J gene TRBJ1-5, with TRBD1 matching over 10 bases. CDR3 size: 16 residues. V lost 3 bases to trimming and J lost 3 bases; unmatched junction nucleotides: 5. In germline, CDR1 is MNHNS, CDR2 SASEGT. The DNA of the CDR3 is TGTGCCAGCAGTGAGGAGACAGGGGGCTACAATCAGCCCCAGCATTTT. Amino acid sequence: CASSEETGGYNQPQHF.

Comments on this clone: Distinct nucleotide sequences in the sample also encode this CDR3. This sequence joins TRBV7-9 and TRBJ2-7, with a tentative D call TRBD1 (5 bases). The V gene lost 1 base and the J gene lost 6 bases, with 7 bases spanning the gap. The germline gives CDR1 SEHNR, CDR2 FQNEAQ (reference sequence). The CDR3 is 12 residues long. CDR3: CASSLGGLEQYF. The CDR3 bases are TGTGCCAGCAGCTTAGGGGGCCTCGAGCAGTACTTC. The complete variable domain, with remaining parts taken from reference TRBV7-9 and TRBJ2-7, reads DTGVSQNPRHKITKRGQNVTFRCDPISEHNRLYWYRQTLGQGPEFLTYFQNEAQLEKSRLLSDRFSAERPKGSFSTLEIQRTEQGDSAMYLCASSLGGLEQYFGPGTRLTVT.